This T cell receptor (delta chain) was recorded in a study of γδ T cells in repeated Plasmodium falciparum infection. TCRdb re-called the multiplex PCR reads through CATT. The sample shows over 55,000 delta-chain clones, around 1.5% of them seen only once. This clone was counted many times. The translation of this DNA and the TCRdb protein of a much larger clone differ at residue 11, probably owing to a read error; the protein shown here is translated from the DNA. This CDR3 is 16 amino acids long. The ends were cut back, 2 bases at V and 6 bases at J, with 19 bases in the middle. Per germline, CDR1 TSWWSYY and CDR2 QGS. Flow sorting of PBMC yielded separate Vgamma9/Vdelta2+ and Vdelta2-negative gammadelta T cell populations for bulk repertoire analysis.

Material: gamma-delta T cells from blood. The chain joins TRDV1 to TRDJ1; D is unclear. The receptor's source is a pool of human donors (malaria-infected and uninfected, not separated). CDR3 residues: CALGENFGLRVNKLIF. The CDR3 coding sequence is TGTGCTCTTGGGGAAAATTTCGGGCTGAGAGTCAATAAACTCATCTTT.